Listed here is a single TCR beta chain. Original processing notes: From reference gene primer amplification, estimates of nucleated cell counts were derived. Repertoires were generated with immunoSEQ multiplex PCR, while TCRdb's copy carries only in-frame clones and drops some. D and trimming were read from the DNA, whereas the V and J calls and clone size are those reported in that table. Among just over 650,000 clones listed, more than 80% were seen once. The entry originates in a study of blood T cell repertoires in COVID-19. The receptor was derived from a woman in her late teens or twenties with acute or convalescent COVID-19. Source material: peripheral blood.

The CDR3 loop is CASSLTRSTGRGWEPQHF. The CDR3 bases are TGTGCCAGCAGCTTAACGAGATCGACAGGGCGAGGGTGGGAGCCCCAGCATTTT. The J gene is TRBJ1-5, the V gene TRBV5-6; 7 nucleotides agree with TRBD1. V dropped 2 bases and J dropped 8; count of bases not matched to a gene: 19. CDR1 and CDR2 (germline): SGHDT, YYEEEE. The CDR3 totals 18 residues.